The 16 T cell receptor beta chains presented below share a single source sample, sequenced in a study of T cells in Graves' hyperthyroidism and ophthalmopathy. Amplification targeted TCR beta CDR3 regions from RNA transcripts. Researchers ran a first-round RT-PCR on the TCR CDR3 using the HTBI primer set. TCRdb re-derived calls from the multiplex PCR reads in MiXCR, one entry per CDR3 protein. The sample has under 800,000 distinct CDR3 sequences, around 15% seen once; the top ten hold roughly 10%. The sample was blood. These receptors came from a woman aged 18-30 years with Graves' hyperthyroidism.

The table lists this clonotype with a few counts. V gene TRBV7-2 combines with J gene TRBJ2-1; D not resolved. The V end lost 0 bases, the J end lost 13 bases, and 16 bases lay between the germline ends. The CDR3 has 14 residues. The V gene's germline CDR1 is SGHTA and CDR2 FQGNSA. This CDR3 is CASSLATNHPFQFF. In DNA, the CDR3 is TGTGCCAGCAGCTTAGCAACGAACCACCCGTTCCAGTTCTTC. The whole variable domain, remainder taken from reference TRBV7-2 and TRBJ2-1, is GAGVSQSPSNKVTEKGKDVELRCDPISGHTALYWYRQSLGQGLEFLIYFQGNSAPDKSGLPSDRFSAERTGGSVSTLTIQRTQQEDSAVYLCASSLATNHPFQFFGPGTRLTVL.

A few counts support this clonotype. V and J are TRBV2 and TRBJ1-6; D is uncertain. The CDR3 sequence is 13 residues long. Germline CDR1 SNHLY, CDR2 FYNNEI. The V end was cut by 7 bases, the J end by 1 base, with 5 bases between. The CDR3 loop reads CASKPSYNSPLHF. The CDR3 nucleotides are TGTGCCAGCAAGCCATCCTATAATTCACCCCTCCACTTT.

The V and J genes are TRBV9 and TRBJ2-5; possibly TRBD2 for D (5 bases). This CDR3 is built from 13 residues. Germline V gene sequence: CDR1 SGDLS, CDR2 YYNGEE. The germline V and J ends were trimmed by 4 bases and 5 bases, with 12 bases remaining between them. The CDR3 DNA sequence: TGTGCCAGCAGCCCTAGCAGCTGGGAGACCCAGTACTTC. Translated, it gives CASSPSSWETQYF.

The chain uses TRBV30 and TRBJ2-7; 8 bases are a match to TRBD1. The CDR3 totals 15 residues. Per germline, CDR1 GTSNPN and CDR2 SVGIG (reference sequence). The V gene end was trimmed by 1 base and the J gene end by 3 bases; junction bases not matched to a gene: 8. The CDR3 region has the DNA TGTGCCTGGAGTGAGACGGGACAGGTCTTCTACGAGCAGTACTTC. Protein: CAWSETGQVFYEQYF.

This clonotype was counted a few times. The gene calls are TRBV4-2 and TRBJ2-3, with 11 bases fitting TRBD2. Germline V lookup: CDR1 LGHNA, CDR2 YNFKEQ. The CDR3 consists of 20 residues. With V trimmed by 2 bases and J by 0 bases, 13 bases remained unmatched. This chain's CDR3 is CASSQSEAGLAETSTDTQYF. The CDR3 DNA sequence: TGTGCCAGCAGCCAATCGGAAGCGGGACTAGCGGAGACGAGCACAGATACGCAGTATTTT.

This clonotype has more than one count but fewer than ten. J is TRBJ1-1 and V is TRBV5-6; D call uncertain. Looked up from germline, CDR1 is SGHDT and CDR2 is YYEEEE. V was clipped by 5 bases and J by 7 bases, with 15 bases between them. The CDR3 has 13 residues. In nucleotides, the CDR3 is TGTGCCAGCAGTATCATTCATATGGATGAAGCTTTCTTT. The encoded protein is CASSIIHMDEAFF.

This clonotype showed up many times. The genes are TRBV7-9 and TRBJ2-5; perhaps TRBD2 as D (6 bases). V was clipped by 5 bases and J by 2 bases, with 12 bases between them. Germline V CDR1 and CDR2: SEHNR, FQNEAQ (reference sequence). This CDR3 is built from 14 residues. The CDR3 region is CASSPAGGQETQYF. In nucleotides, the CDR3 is TGTGCCAGCAGCCCAGCGGGTGGACAAGAGACCCAGTACTTC.

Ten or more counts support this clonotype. The CDR3 spells CASSLRPTGEASYTF. In DNA form, the CDR3 reads TGTGCCAGCAGCTTAAGACCCACAGGGGAAGCGAGCTACACCTTC. V and J are TRBV7-8 and TRBJ1-2, with 7 bases fitting TRBD1. In germline, CDR1 is SGHVS, CDR2 FQNEAQ. The V segment lost 2 bases and the J segment 9 bases; nucleotides outside the gene matches: 12. The CDR3 is 15 amino acids.

The CDR3 DNA reads as TGCGCCAGCAGGGGGACGGGGCTAGCGGACCGCAGTTATACGCAGTATTTT. Residues: CASRGTGLADRSYTQYF. The gene calls are TRBV10-2 and TRBJ2-3, with TRBD2 identical over 7 bases. The V gene's germline CDR1 is WSHSY and CDR2 SAAADI. Trimming cost V 6 bases and J 7 bases; bases outside gene matches: 19. This CDR3 comprises 17 residues.

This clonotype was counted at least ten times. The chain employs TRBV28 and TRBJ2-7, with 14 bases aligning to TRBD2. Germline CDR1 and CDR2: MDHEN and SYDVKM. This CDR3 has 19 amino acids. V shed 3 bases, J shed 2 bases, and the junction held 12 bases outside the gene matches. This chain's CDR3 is CASSFPPGLAGALAYEQYF. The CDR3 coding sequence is TGTGCCAGCAGTTTCCCGCCGGGACTAGCGGGAGCATTAGCCTACGAGCAGTACTTC.

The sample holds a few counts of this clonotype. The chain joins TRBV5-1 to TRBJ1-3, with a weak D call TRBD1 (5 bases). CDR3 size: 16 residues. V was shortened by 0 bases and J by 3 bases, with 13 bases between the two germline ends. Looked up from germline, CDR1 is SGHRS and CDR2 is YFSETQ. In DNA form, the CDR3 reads TGCGCCAGCAGCTTGGCCGGGGGACGGTATGGAAACACCATATATTTT. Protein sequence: CASSLAGGRYGNTIYF.

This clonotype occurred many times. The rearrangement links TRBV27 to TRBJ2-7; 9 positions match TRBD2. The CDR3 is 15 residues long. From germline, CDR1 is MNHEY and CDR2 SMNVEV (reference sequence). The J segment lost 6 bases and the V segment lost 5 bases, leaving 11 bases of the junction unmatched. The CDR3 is CASSPGLAPSAEQYF. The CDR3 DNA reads TGTGCCAGCAGTCCGGGACTAGCTCCTTCCGCCGAGCAGTACTTC.

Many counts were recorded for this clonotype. The DNA for the CDR3 is TGCAGTGCTAGAGATAGGACAGGGACAACCGGGGAGCTGTTTTTT. It is translated as CSARDRTGTTGELFF. The V call is TRBV20-1, the J call TRBJ2-2; 8 bases fit TRBD1. J lost 5 bases, V lost 0 bases, and 5 bases had no gene match. This CDR3 spans 15 amino acids. CDR1 and CDR2 (germline): DFQATT, SNEGSKA (reference sequence).

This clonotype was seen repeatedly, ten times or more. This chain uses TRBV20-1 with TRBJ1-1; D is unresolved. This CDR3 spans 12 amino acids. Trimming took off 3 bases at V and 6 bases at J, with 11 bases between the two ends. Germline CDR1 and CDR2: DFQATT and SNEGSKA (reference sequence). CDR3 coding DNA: TGCAGTGCTAGGCGCGGGGAGGCTGAAGCTTTCTTT. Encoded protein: CSARRGEAEAFF.

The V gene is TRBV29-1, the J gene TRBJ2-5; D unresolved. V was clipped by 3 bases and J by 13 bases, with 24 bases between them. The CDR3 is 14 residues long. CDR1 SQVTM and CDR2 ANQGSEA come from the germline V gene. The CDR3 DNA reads TGCAGCGTTGAGCAGACTGCGCCGGCATCGCGAAGGTACTTC. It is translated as CSVEQTAPASRRYF.

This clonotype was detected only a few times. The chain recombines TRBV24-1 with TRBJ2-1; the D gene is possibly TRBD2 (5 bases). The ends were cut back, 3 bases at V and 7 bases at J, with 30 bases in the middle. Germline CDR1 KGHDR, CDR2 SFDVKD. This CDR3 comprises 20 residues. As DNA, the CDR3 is TGTGCCACCAGTGATGCGGGCTCCGACGACGCCCATGGGTTATGGAATGAGCAGTTCTTC. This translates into CATSDAGSDDAHGLWNEQFF.